Shown below are 27 T cell receptor beta chains from a single sample sequenced in a study of blood T cell repertoires in COVID-19. Libraries were prepared by immunoSEQ multiplex PCR; TCRdb keeps only in-frame clonotypes and omits some of them. The sample has over 45,000 clones, about four fifths seen once. Sequenced input: peripheral blood. These receptors originate from a man between 60 and 75 years old with active COVID-19.

The V and J genes are TRBV7-3 and TRBJ2-1; 10 bases are a match to TRBD2. The CDR3 length is 15 residues. Per the germline V gene, CDR1 is SGHTA and CDR2 is FQGTGA. After removal of 2 bases from V and 5 bases from J, the junction contained 3 bases not matched to a gene. CDR3 amino acids: CASSLGTSENNEQFF. CDR3 nucleotides: TGTGCCAGCAGCTTAGGGACTAGCGAGAACAATGAGCAGTTCTTC. The full variable domain, with the rest looked up from reference TRBV7-3 and TRBJ2-1, is GAGVSQTPSNKVTEKGKYVELRCDPISGHTALYWYRQSLGQGPEFLIYFQGTGAADDSGLPNDRFFAVRPEGSVSTLKIQRTERGDSAVYLCASSLGTSENNEQFFGPGTRLTVL.

This chain joins TRBV19 and TRBJ1-1; possibly TRBD1 for D (6 bases). CDR3 length: 15 amino acids. V lost 4 bases, J lost 2 bases, and 14 bases lay in between. CDR1 LNHDA and CDR2 SQIVND come from the germline V gene (reference sequence). This CDR3 is CASSTWTDPNTEAFF. The CDR3 DNA reads as TGTGCCAGTAGTACTTGGACAGACCCTAACACTGAAGCTTTCTTT.

The chain joins TRBV18 to TRBJ2-1; D is ambiguous. Germline CDR1 reads KGHSH; CDR2 reads LQKENI. The CDR3 has 13 residues. V was shortened by 2 bases and J by 10 bases, with 12 bases between the two germline ends. CDR3 coding DNA: TGTGCCAGCTCACCAGTATCTCACGAGGAGCAGTTCTTC. Translating gives CASSPVSHEEQFF. The full variable domain, its missing parts supplied by reference TRBV18 and TRBJ2-1, is NAGVMQNPRHLVRRRGQEARLRCSPMKGHSHVYWYRQLPEEGLKFMVYLQKENIIDESGMPKERFSAEFPKEGPSILRIQQVVRGDSAAYFCASSPVSHEEQFFGPGTRLTVL.

The rearrangement uses TRBV4-2 and TRBJ1-5; D perhaps matches TRBD1 (5 bases). Germline V gene lookup returns CDR1 LGHNA and CDR2 YNFKEQ. Trimming took 1 base from V and 0 from J, leaving 7 bases between them. The CDR3 totals 15 residues. The CDR3 sequence: CASSQAGNSNQPQHF. The CDR3 coding sequence is TGTGCCAGCAGCCAAGCAGGGAATAGCAATCAGCCCCAGCATTTT.

The V gene is TRBV9, the J gene TRBJ1-2, with D possibly TRBD1 on 5 matching bases. Germline V CDR1 and CDR2: SGDLS, YYNGEE. Between the trimmed V and J ends, which lost 4 bases and 8 bases, there was a span of 15 bases. The CDR3 spans 13 residues. CDR3 nucleotides: TGTGCCAGCAGCTCGGGGGAATTAGAGGGCTACACCTTC. It codes for CASSSGELEGYTF.

The rearrangement links TRBV4-1 to TRBJ2-5; TRBD2 aligns across 12 bases. CDR1 MGHRA and CDR2 YSYEKL come from the germline V gene. Trimming removed 4 bases from V and 5 bases from J; junction bases left unmatched: 5. CDR3 length: 15 residues. CDR3 in amino acids: CASSPSGGAWETQYF. In nucleotides, the CDR3 is TGCGCCAGCAGCCCTAGCGGGGGGGCTTGGGAGACCCAGTACTTC.

V is TRBV9 and J is TRBJ2-3; tentative D call: TRBD2 (6 bases). Deletions cut 4 bases from V and 0 bases from J, with 15 bases between. The CDR3 loop spans 16 amino acids. CDR1 is SGDLS and CDR2 is YYNGEE in the germline V gene. The CDR3 here is CASSTAGTSSTDTQYF. The CDR3 nucleotides read TGTGCCAGCAGCACCGCAGGAACTAGCAGCACAGATACGCAGTATTTT.

This sequence joins TRBV7-9 and TRBJ1-2, with D possibly matching TRBD1 (5 bases). In germline, CDR1 is SEHNR, CDR2 FQNEAQ (reference sequence). The CDR3 runs to 17 residues. The germline V and J ends were trimmed by 5 bases and 4 bases, with 23 bases remaining between them. CDR3 amino acids: CASSLIRTQGPRYGYTF. As DNA, the CDR3 is TGTGCCAGCAGCCTAATTAGGACACAAGGTCCTCGCTATGGCTACACCTTC.

The J gene is TRBJ2-7, the V gene TRBV7-9, with no clear D. Deletions cut 5 bases from V and 2 bases from J, with 19 bases between. In germline, CDR1 is SEHNR, CDR2 FQNEAQ (reference sequence). The CDR3 sequence is 16 residues long. CDR3 nucleotides: TGTGCCAGCAGCCCAAGACTGGGTGAAAACCCCTACGAGCAGTACTTC. It is translated as CASSPRLGENPYEQYF.

This sequence joins TRBV21-1 and TRBJ2-5; TRBD2 is the table's D call and was not checked against the DNA. TRBV21-1 is a pseudogene segment. The CDR3 runs 18 residues. In DNA form, the CDR3 reads TGTGCCAGCAGCAAAGTGAGGATAGCGGGAGGTCAAGAAGAGACCCAGTACTTC. Translated: CASSKVRIAGGQEETQYF.

V usage is TRBV5-5 and J usage is TRBJ2-7, with TRBD1 identical over 12 bases. Germline V gives CDR1 SGHKS, CDR2 YYEKEE (reference sequence). CDR3 length equals 17 residues. V was clipped by 5 bases and J by 4 bases; unmatched bases: 13. CDR3 coding DNA: TGTGCCAGCAGTATCACCGGGACAGGGGGCGGGCGTTACGAGCAGTACTTC. Encoded protein: CASSITGTGGGRYEQYF.

This clone was seen more than once but under ten times. J is TRBJ2-3 and V is TRBV10-1; 9 bases match TRBD1. The V segment lost 8 bases and the J segment 1 base; nucleotides outside the gene matches: 4. CDR3 size: 14 residues. Germline CDR1 reads WNHNN; CDR2 reads SYGVQD (reference sequence). CDR3 DNA: TGCGCCAGCTGGGGACAGGGACGCACAGATACGCAGTATTTT. Translated: CASWGQGRTDTQYF.

V usage is TRBV30 and J usage is TRBJ1-2; 7 bases fit TRBD1. Looked up from germline, CDR1 is GTSNPN and CDR2 is SVGIG (reference sequence). The CDR3 is made up of 14 amino acids. Unmatched junction bases numbered 9, after V lost 4 bases and J lost 4 bases. CDR3 nucleotides: TGTGCCTGGATCCGTGCAGGGGGAATCTATGGCTACACCTTC. Amino acids: CAWIRAGGIYGYTF.

V gene TRBV10-1 combines with J gene TRBJ1-1, with 7 bases matching TRBD1. The germline gives CDR1 WNHNN, CDR2 SYGVQD (reference sequence). The CDR3 has 14 residues. Trimming removed 5 bases from V and 5 bases from J; junction bases left unmatched: 8. The CDR3 DNA reads TGCGCCAGCAGTCTACAGGGGATTGGAACTGAAGCTTTCTTT. Protein sequence: CASSLQGIGTEAFF.

V and J are TRBV28 and TRBJ2-5; 11 bases match TRBD2. With V trimmed by 6 bases and J by 2 bases, 11 bases remained unmatched. The V gene's germline CDR1 is MDHEN and CDR2 SYDVKM. The CDR3 contains 17 residues. The CDR3 protein is CASRRLAGTISQETQYF. DNA of the CDR3: TGTGCCAGCAGACGACTAGCGGGAACAATTTCTCAAGAGACCCAGTACTTC.

The V call is TRBV4-3, the J call TRBJ1-1; perhaps TRBD1 as D (5 bases). The germline CDR1 and CDR2 sequences are LGHNA and YSLEER. Trimming removed 3 bases at V and 1 base at J, with 9 bases between. The CDR3 extends over 14 amino acids. The CDR3 is CASSQTATNTEAFF. DNA of the CDR3: TGCGCCAGCAGCCAGACAGCCACGAACACTGAAGCTTTCTTT.

V and J are TRBV7-6 and TRBJ2-3; a possible D gene is TRBD2 (5 bases). CDR1 SGHVS and CDR2 FNYEAQ come from the germline V gene. This CDR3 contains 15 residues. V lost 0 bases and J 6 bases, leaving 13 bases between the germline ends. This chain's CDR3 is CASSLAPTRVDTQYF. The CDR3 nucleotides read TGTGCCAGCAGCTTAGCGCCCACTAGGGTGGATACGCAGTATTTT.

This clone was seen just once. The V call is TRBV19, the J call TRBJ2-7; possible D gene TRBD2, 6 bases. V was shortened by 3 bases and J by 0 bases, with 9 bases between the two germline ends. The CDR3 is made up of 14 amino acids. Germline V gene lookup returns CDR1 LNHDA and CDR2 SQIVND (reference sequence). The CDR3 loop is CASSIYGSSYEQYF. The CDR3 coding sequence is TGTGCCAGTAGTATTTACGGGAGCTCCTACGAGCAGTACTTC.

CDR3: CASSPSVEAGTQYF. CDR3 nucleotides: TGTGCCAGCTCACCGTCAGTGGAAGCCGGGACGCAGTATTTT. V usage is TRBV18 and J usage is TRBJ2-3; no definite D call. Trimming removed 3 bases at V and 9 bases at J, with 16 bases between. Germline lookup yields CDR1 KGHSH and CDR2 LQKENI. The CDR3 spans 14 residues. The full variable domain, with the rest looked up from reference TRBV18 and TRBJ2-3, is NAGVMQNPRHLVRRRGQEARLRCSPMKGHSHVYWYRQLPEEGLKFMVYLQKENIIDESGMPKERFSAEFPKEGPSILRIQQVVRGDSAAYFCASSPSVEAGTQYFGPGTRLTVL.

This clone has more than one count but fewer than ten. V gene TRBV6-1 combines with J gene TRBJ2-7; possibly TRBD2 for D (5 bases). In germline, CDR1 is MNHNS, CDR2 SASEGT. This CDR3 has 16 residues. V was clipped by 3 bases and J by 2 bases, with 17 bases between them. CDR3 region: CASSDRALAYPYEQYF. DNA of the CDR3: TGTGCCAGCAGTGACCGTGCCCTAGCCTACCCCTACGAGCAGTACTTC.

This clone was seen once. This chain connects TRBV7-9 to TRBJ2-2; 7 bases line up with TRBD1. Germline CDR1 reads SEHNR; CDR2 reads FQNEAQ (reference sequence). The CDR3 totals 15 residues. Losses at the gene ends were 4 bases for V and 8 bases for J; bases not matched to a gene: 10. CDR3 protein: CASSSRRQGPGELFF. DNA for the CDR3: TGTGCCAGCAGCTCCCGGCGACAGGGTCCGGGGGAGCTGTTTTTT.

This chain joins TRBV28 and TRBJ1-1; TRBD1 aligns across 10 bases. The germline gives CDR1 MDHEN, CDR2 SYDVKM. The CDR3 contains 14 residues. V shed 5 bases, J shed 5 bases, and the junction held 5 bases outside the gene matches. CDR3 protein: CASSEGTGVTEAFF. DNA of the CDR3: TGTGCCAGCAGTGAAGGGACAGGGGTGACTGAAGCTTTCTTT.

This rearrangement joins TRBV3-1 (or the pseudogene TRBV3-2) to TRBJ1-3, with TRBD1 matching over 7 bases. The CDR3 length is 16 residues. J was trimmed by 7 bases and V by 6 bases; bases with no gene match: 15. CDR1 is LGHDT, CDR2 YNNKEL, per germline (reference sequence). DNA of the CDR3: TGTGCCAGCAGTCGAGACAGGGACGTGTATCGGAACACCATATATTTT. It specifies CASSRDRDVYRNTIYF.

This clone has a single count. The J gene is TRBJ2-5, the V gene TRBV20-1; 7 nucleotides agree with TRBD1. The CDR3 is 15 residues long. V lost 3 bases to trimming and J lost 5 bases; unmatched junction nucleotides: 12. The germline V gene encodes CDR1 DFQATT and CDR2 SNEGSKA (reference sequence). The CDR3 protein is CSASGGTGVGETQYF. The CDR3 DNA sequence: TGCAGTGCTAGTGGGGGTACAGGGGTTGGGGAGACCCAGTACTTC.

The chain combines TRBV6-2 or TRBV6-3 with TRBJ2-6; 9 nucleotides align to TRBD1. The CDR3 consists of 17 residues. Germline assignment: CDR1 MNHEY and CDR2 SVGEGT. V lost 4 bases, J lost 2 bases, and 6 bases stayed unmatched. CDR3 sequence: CASSWDRARPGANVLTF. The CDR3 bases are TGTGCCAGCAGTTGGGACAGGGCCCGACCTGGGGCCAACGTCCTGACTTTC.

J is TRBJ2-7 and V is TRBV5-5, with 8 bases identical to TRBD1. Germline trimming cut 0 bases from V and 2 bases from J; bases unmatched to any gene: 7. Germline V gene sequence: CDR1 SGHKS, CDR2 YYEKEE (reference sequence). The CDR3 is 16 amino acids. The CDR3 reads CASSLAHGRGPYEQYF. The CDR3 DNA reads TGTGCCAGCAGCTTGGCCCATGGCAGGGGGCCCTACGAGCAGTACTTC.

V and J are TRBV9 and TRBJ2-3; D remains ambiguous. CDR1 is SGDLS, CDR2 YYNGEE, per germline. Trimming left V 3 bases short and J 8 bases short, with 13 bases between. The CDR3 runs to 13 residues. The CDR3 DNA sequence: TGTGCCAGCAGCGGCCTTAGGAGTCCTACGCAGTATTTT. Protein: CASSGLRSPTQYF.